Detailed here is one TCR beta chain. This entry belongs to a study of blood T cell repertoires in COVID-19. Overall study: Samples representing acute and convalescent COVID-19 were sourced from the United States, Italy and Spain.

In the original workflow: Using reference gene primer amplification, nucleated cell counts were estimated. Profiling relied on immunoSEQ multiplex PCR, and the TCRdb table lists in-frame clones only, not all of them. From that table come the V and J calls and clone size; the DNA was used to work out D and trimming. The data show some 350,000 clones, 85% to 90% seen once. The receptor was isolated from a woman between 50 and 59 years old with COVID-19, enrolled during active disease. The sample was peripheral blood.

Here the CDR3 reads CASSQTHRIGARSGNTIYF. CDR3 DNA: TGCGCCAGCAGCCAAACTCATCGGATAGGGGCCCGCTCTGGAAACACCATATATTTT. The rearrangement links TRBV4-1 to TRBJ1-3; D is possibly TRBD1 (5 bases). This CDR3 has 19 amino acids. Per the germline V gene, CDR1 is MGHRA and CDR2 is YSYEKL. Trimming removed 2 bases from V and 0 bases from J, with 20 bases in between.